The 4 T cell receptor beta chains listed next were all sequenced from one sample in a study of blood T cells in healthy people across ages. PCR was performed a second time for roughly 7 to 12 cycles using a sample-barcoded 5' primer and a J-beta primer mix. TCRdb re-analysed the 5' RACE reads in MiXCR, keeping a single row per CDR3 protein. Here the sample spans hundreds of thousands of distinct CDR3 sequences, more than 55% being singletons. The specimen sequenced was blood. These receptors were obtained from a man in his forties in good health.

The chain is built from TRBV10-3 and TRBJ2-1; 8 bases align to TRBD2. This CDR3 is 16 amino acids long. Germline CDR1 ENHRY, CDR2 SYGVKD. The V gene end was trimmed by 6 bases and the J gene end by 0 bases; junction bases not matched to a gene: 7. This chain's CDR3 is CAIRNSGGSSYNEQFF. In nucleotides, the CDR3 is TGTGCCATCAGGAACTCGGGAGGGAGCTCCTACAATGAGCAGTTCTTC.

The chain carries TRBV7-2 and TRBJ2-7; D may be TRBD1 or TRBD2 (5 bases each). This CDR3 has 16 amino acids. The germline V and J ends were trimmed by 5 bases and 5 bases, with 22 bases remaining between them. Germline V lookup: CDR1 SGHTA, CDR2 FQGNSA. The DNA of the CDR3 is TGTGCCAGCAGCCCGAGGGCTCAGGGCTCAGGCAACGAGCAGTACTTC. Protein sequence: CASSPRAQGSGNEQYF.

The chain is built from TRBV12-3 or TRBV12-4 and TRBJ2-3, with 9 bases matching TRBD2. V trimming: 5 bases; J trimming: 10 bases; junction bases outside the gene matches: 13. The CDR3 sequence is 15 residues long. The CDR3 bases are TGTGCCAGCAGTCTAGAGGGGACTAGCAGGGGAGCGCAGTATTTT. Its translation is CASSLEGTSRGAQYF.

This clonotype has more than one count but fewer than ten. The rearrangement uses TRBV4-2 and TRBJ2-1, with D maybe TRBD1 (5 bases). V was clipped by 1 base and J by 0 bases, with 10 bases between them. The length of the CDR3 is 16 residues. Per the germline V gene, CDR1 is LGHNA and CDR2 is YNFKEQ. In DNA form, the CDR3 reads TGTGCCAGCAGCCAAGGACAGCTTAGCTCCTACAATGAGCAGTTCTTC. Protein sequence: CASSQGQLSSYNEQFF.